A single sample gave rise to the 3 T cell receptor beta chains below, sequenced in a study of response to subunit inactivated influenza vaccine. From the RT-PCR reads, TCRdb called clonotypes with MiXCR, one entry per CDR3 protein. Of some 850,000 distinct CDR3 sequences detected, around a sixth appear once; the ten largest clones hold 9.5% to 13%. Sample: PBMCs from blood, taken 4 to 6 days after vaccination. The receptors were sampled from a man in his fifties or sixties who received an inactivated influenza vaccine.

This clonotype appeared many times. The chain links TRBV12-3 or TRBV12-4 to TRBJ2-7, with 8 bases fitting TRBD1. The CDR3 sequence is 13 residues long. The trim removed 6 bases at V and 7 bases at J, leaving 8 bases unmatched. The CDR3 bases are TGTGCCAGCAGCTTACAGGGGGGAGGAGAGCAGTACTTC. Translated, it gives CASSLQGGGEQYF.

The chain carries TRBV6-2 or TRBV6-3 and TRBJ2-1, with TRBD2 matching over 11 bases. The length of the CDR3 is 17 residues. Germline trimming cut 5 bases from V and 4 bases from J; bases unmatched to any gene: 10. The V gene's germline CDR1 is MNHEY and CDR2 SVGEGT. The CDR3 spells CASSGGGLAGAYNEQFF. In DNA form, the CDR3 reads TGTGCCAGCAGTGGCGGTGGACTAGCGGGTGCTTACAATGAGCAGTTCTTC.

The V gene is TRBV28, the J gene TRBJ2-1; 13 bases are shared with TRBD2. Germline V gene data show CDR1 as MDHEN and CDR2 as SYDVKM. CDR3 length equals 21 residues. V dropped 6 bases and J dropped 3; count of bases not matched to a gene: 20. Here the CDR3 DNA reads TGTGCCAGCAGGCGAAATTCCCTGAGGAGGACTAGCGGGAGAGTCTACAATGAGCAGTTCTTC. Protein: CASRRNSLRRTSGRVYNEQFF.